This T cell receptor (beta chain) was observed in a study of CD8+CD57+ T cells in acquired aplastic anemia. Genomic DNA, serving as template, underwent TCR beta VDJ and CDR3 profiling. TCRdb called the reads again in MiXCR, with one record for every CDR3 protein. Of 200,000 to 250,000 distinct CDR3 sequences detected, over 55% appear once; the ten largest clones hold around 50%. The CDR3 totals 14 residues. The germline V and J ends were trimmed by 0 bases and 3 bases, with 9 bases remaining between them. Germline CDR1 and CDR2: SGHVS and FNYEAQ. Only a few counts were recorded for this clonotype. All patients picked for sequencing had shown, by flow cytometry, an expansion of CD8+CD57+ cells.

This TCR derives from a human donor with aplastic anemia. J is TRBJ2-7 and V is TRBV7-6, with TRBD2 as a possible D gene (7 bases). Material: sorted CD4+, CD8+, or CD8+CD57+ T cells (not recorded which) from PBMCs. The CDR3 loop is CASSLAGGLYEQYF. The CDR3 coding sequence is TGTGCCAGCAGCTTAGCGGGGGGGCTCTACGAGCAGTACTTC.